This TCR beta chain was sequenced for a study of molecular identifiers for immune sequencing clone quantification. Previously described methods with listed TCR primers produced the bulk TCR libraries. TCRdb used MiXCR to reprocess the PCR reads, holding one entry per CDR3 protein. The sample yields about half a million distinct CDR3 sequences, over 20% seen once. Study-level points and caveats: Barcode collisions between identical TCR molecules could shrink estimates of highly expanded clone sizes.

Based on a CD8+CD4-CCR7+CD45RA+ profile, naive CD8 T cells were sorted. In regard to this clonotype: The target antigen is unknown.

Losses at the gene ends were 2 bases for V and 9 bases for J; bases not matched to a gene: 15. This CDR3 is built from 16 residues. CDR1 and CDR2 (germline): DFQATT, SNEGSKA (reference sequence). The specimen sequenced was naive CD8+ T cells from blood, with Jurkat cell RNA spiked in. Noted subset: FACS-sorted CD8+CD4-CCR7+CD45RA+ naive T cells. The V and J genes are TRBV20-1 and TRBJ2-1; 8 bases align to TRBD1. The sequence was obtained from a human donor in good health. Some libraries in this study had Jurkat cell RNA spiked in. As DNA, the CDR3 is TGCAGTGCTAGAACCCAACGGGACAGGAGATTCGGTGAGCAGTTCTTC. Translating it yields CSARTQRDRRFGEQFF.